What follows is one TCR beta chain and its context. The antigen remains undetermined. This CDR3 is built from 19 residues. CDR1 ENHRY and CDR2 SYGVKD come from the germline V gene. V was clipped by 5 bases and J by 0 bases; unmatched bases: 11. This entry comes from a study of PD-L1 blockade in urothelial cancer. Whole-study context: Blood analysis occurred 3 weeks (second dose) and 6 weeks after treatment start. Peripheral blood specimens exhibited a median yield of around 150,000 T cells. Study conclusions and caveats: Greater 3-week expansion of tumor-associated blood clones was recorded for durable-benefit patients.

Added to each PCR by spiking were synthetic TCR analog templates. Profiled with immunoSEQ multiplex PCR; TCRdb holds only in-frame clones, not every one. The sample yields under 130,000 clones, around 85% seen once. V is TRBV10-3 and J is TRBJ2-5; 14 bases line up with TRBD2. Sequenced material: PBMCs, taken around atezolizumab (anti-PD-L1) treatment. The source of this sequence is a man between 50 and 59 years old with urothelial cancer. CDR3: CAISKFPGLAGVNQETQYF. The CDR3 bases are TGTGCCATCAGTAAATTCCCGGGACTAGCGGGAGTGAACCAAGAGACCCAGTACTTC.